These 5 T cell receptor beta chains were all obtained from the same sample, sequenced in a study of T cells after yellow fever vaccination. In TCRdb, the 5' RACE reads were re-called with MiXCR into one record per CDR3 protein. This repertoire shows approximately 250,000 distinct CDR3 sequences, more than 3.5% found once; its top ten account for under 20%. The sequences come from PBMCs, collected 15 days after the yellow fever booster vaccination. The receptors stem from a man younger than 30 who received the YFV17D yellow fever vaccine.

This clonotype appeared many times. The J gene is TRBJ1-2, the V gene TRBV30; D is unresolved. Germline CDR1 reads GTSNPN; CDR2 reads SVGIG (reference sequence). The CDR3 sequence is 14 residues long. V lost 0 bases and J 0 bases, leaving 8 bases between the germline ends. The CDR3 sequence is CAWSVKGANYGYTF. The CDR3 DNA is TGTGCCTGGAGTGTAAAGGGAGCTAACTATGGCTACACCTTC.

This clonotype was counted many times. This sequence joins TRBV5-1 and TRBJ2-1; D may match TRBD1 or TRBD2 (5 bases each). In germline, CDR1 is SGHRS, CDR2 YFSETQ. The CDR3 runs to 16 residues. Trimming pared 4 bases from V and 2 bases from J, leaving 16 bases between. Here the CDR3 DNA reads TGCGCCAGCAGCCCGGCCGTGGGGGATACCTACAATGAGCAGTTCTTC. This codes for CASSPAVGDTYNEQFF.

This clonotype was seen repeatedly, ten times or more. The CDR3 spells CASSHRSEAGYTF. CDR3 DNA sequence: TGTGCCAGCAGCCACAGGTCCGAGGCAGGCTACACCTTC. V gene TRBV4-2 combines with J gene TRBJ1-2; D unresolved. The V gene lost 3 bases and the J gene lost 8 bases, with 13 bases spanning the gap. This CDR3 contains 13 residues. Germline V gene lookup returns CDR1 LGHNA and CDR2 YNFKEQ.

This clonotype was observed many times. The chain recombines TRBV7-3 with TRBJ2-1; D may be TRBD2 (8 bases). V was cut by 6 bases and J by 9 bases, with 15 bases left in between. This CDR3 contains 13 residues. The germline V gene has CDR1 SGHTA and CDR2 FQGTGA. The CDR3 reads CASRPTGTSEQFF. The CDR3 DNA follows: TGTGCCAGCAGACCGACAGGGACTAGTGAGCAGTTCTTC.

In its sample, this clonotype was seen many times. This rearrangement joins TRBV19 to TRBJ2-3; D call uncertain. Germline V gene sequence: CDR1 LNHDA, CDR2 SQIVND (reference sequence). The CDR3 covers 13 residues. V dropped 0 bases and J dropped 6 bases, with 7 bases sitting between them. The CDR3 DNA follows: TGTGCCAGTAGTATAGACCCCGGTGATACGCAGTATTTT. This encodes CASSIDPGDTQYF.